This TCR beta chain comes out of a study of identical twins. Each CDR3 protein is one row after TCRdb ran MiXCR on the 5' RACE reads. The sample holds approximately 500,000 distinct CDR3 sequences, 20% to 25% seen once. V was cut by 7 bases and J by 0 bases, with 10 bases left in between. This CDR3 is built from 13 residues. Per germline, CDR1 SGHRS and CDR2 YFSETQ. Separately, the same data were catalogued under a study of T cells expressing NK-cell markers. That study reports: The authors applied an anti-gamma-delta TCR antibody in several experiments, and it restricted sorting to alpha-beta TCR T cells.

Input material: CD4+ T cells sorted from blood. This chain joins TRBV5-1 and TRBJ1-1; D is perhaps TRBD1 (6 bases). This TCR was recovered from a woman aged 18-29 years in good health. In DNA, the CDR3 is TGCGCCAGCTCAGGGGAGCTGAACACTGAAGCTTTCTTT. Protein product: CASSGELNTEAFF.